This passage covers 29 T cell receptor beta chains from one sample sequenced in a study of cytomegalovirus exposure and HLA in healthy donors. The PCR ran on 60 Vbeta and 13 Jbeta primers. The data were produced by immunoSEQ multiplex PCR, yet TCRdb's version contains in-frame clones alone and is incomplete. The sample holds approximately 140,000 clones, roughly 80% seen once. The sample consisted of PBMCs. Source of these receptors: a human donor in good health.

The CDR3 sequence: CASTRQEFSYNEQFF. In DNA form, the CDR3 reads TGTGCCAGCACTCGACAGGAGTTCTCCTACAATGAGCAGTTCTTC. The chain links TRBV18 to TRBJ2-1; possibly TRBD1 for D (6 bases). This CDR3 has 15 residues. Germline assignment: CDR1 KGHSH and CDR2 LQKENI. V lost 8 bases and J 0 bases, leaving 14 bases between the germline ends.

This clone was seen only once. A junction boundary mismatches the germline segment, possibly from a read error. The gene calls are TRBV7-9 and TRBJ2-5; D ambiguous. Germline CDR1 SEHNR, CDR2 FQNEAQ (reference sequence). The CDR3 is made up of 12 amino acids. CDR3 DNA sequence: TGTTCCAGCAGCTCCATTGGCGGGACCCAGTACTTC. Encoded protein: CSSSSIGGTQYF.

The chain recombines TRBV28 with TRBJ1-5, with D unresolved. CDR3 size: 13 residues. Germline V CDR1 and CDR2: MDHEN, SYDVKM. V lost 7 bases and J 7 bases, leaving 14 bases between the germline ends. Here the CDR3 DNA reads TGTGCCAGCAACTCGCCGGAGGACCAGCCCCAGCATTTT. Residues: CASNSPEDQPQHF.

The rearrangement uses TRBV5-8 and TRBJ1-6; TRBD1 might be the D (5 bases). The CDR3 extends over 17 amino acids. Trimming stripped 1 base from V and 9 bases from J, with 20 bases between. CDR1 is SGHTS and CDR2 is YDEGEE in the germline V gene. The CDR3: CASSLRVGSGVVSPLHF. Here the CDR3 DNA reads TGTGCCAGCAGCTTGAGGGTAGGATCGGGGGTTGTTTCACCCCTCCACTTT.

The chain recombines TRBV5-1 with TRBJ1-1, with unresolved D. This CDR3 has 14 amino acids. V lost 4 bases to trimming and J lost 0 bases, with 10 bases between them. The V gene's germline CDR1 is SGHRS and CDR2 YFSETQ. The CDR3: CASSPARMNTEAFF. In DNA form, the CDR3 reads TGCGCCAGCAGCCCAGCTAGAATGAACACTGAAGCTTTCTTT.

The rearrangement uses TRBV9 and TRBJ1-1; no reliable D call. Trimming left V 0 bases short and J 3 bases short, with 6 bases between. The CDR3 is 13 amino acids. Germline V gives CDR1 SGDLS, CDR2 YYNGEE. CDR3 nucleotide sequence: TGTGCCAGCAGCGTAGGAGGGCACACTGAAGCTTTCTTT. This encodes CASSVGGHTEAFF.

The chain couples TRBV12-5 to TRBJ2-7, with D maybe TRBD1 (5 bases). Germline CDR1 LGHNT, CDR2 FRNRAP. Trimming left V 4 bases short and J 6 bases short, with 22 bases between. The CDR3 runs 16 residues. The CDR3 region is CASGSLDRTQSFEQYF. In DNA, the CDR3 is TGTGCTAGTGGTTCACTTGACAGAACCCAATCATTCGAGCAGTACTTC.

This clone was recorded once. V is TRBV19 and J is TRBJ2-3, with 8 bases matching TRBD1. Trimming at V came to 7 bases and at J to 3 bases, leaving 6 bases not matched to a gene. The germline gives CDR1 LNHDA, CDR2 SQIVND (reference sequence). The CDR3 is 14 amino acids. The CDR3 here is CASTPDRETDTQYF. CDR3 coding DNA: TGTGCCAGTACCCCGGACAGGGAAACAGATACGCAGTATTTT. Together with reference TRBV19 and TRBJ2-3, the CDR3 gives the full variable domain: DGGITQSPKYLFRKEGQNVTLSCEQNLNHDAMYWYRQDPGQGLRLIYYSQIVNDFQKGDIAEGYSVSREKKESFPLTVTSAQKNPTAFYLCASTPDRETDTQYFGPGTRLTVL.

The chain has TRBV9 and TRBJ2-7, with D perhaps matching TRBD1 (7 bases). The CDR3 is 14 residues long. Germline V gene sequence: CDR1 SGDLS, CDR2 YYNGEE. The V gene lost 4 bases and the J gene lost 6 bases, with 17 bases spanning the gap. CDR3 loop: CASSPRGESSEQYF. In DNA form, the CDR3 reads TGTGCCAGCAGCCCCAGGGGGGAGAGCAGCGAGCAGTACTTC.

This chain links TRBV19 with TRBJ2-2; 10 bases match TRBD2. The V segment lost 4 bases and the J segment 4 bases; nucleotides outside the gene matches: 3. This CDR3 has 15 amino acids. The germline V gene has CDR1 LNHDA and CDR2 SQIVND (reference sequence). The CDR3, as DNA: TGTGCCAGTAGTAGTAAGCGGGGGGGCACCGGGGAGCTGTTTTTT. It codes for CASSSKRGGTGELFF.

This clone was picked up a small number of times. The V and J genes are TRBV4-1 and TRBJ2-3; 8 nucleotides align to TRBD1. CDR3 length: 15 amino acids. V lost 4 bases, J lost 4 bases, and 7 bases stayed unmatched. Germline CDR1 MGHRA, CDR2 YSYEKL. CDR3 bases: TGCGCCAGCAGCCCGGAGGACAGGGTCCCAGATACGCAGTATTTT. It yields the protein CASSPEDRVPDTQYF.

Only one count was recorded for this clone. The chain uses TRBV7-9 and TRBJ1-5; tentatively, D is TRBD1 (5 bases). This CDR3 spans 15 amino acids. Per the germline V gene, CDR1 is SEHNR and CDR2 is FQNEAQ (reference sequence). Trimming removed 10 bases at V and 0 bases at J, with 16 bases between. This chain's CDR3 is CATNRLTDSNQPQHF. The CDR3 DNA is TGTGCCACCAATCGACTGACAGATAGCAATCAGCCCCAGCATTTT.

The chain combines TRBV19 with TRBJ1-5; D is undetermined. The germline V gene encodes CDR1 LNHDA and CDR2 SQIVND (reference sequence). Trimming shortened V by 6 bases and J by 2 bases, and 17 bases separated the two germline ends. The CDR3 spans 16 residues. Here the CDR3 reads CASSQTSNAGNQPQHF. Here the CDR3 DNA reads TGTGCCAGTAGCCAGACTAGTAACGCGGGCAATCAGCCCCAGCATTTT.

The CDR3 nucleotides read TGTGCCAGCATTGGACCAGGGAAACCCAACTATGGCTACACCTTC. Translation gives CASIGPGKPNYGYTF. The chain combines TRBV28 with TRBJ1-2, with a weak D call TRBD1 (5 bases). In germline, CDR1 is MDHEN, CDR2 SYDVKM. The CDR3 consists of 15 residues. V lost 7 bases and J 2 bases, leaving 17 bases between the germline ends.

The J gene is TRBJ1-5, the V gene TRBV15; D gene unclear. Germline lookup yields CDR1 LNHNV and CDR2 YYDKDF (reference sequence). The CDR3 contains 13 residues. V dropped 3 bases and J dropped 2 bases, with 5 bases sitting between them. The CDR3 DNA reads TGTGCCACCAGCAGGGGCGGCAATCAGCCCCAGCATTTT. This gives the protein CATSRGGNQPQHF. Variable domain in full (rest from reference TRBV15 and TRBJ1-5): DAMVIQNPRYQVTQFGKPVTLSCSQTLNHNVMYWYQQKSSQAPKLLFHYYDKDFNNEADTPDNFQSRRPNTSFCFLDIRSPGLGDTAMYLCATSRGGNQPQHFGDGTRLSIL.

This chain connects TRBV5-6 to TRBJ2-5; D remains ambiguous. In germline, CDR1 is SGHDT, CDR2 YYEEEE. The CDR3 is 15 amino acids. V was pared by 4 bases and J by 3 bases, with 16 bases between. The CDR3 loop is CASSLEIISEETQYF. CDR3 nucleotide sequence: TGTGCCAGCAGCCTGGAAATTATTTCGGAAGAGACCCAGTACTTC.

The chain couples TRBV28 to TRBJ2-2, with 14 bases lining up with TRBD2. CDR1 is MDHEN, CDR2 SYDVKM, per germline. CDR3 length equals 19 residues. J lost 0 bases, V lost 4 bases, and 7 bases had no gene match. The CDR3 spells CASSSLGLAGGPNTGELFF. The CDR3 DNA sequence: TGTGCCAGCAGTTCCCTCGGACTAGCGGGGGGACCGAACACCGGGGAGCTGTTTTTT. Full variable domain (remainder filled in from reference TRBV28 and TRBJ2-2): DVKVTQSSRYLVKRTGEKVFLECVQDMDHENMFWYRQDPGLGLRLIYFSYDVKMKEKGDIPEGYSVSREKKERFSLILESASTNQTSMYLCASSSLGLAGGPNTGELFFGEGSRLTVL.

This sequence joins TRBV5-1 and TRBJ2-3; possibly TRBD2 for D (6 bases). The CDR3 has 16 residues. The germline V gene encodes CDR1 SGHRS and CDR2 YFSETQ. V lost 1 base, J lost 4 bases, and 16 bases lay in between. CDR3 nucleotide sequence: TGCGCCAGCAGCTTGTGGCGGGGTGGAATTTCAGATACGCAGTATTTT. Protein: CASSLWRGGISDTQYF.

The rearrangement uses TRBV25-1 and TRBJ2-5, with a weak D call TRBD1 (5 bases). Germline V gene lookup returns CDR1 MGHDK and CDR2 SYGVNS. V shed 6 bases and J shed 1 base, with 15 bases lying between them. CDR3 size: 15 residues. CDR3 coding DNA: TGTGCCAGCAGCGACCCCGCCAGGGCCCAAGAGACCCAGTACTTC. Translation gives CASSDPARAQETQYF.

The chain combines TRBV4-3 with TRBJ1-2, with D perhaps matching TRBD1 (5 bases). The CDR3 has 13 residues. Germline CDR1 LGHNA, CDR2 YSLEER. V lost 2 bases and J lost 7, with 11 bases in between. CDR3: CASSQLGRGGYTF. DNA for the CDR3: TGCGCCAGCAGCCAACTGGGAAGGGGTGGCTACACCTTC.

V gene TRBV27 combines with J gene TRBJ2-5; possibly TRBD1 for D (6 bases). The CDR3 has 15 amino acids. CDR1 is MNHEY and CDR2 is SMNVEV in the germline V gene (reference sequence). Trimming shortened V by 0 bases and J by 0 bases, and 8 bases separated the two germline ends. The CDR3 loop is CASSLSGTNQETQYF. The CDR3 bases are TGTGCCAGCAGTTTATCAGGGACAAACCAAGAGACCCAGTACTTC.

This chain's CDR3 is CASSPIGDSGNTIYF. The CDR3 nucleotides are TGTGCCAGCAGCCCTATAGGGGATAGTGGAAACACCATATATTTT. The rearrangement links TRBV5-6 to TRBJ1-3; D is possibly TRBD1 (5 bases). This CDR3 spans 15 amino acids. Per the germline V gene, CDR1 is SGHDT and CDR2 is YYEEEE. V lost 4 bases to trimming and J lost 3 bases, with 14 bases between them.

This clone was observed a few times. The DNA of the CDR3 is TGTGCCAGCAGTGAAGCGCCAGGTCTGAACACTGAAGCTTTCTTT. Translating it yields CASSEAPGLNTEAFF. The rearrangement uses TRBV6-1 and TRBJ1-1; D gene uncertain. This CDR3 contains 15 residues. Germline CDR1 reads MNHNS; CDR2 reads SASEGT. V shed 0 bases and J shed 0 bases, with 8 bases lying between them.

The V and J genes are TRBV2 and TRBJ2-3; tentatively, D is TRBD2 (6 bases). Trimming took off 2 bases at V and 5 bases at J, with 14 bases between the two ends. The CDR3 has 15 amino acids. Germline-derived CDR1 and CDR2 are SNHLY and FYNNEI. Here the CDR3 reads CASSESRGKRDTQYF. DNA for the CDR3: TGTGCCAGCAGTGAAAGCCGGGGGAAACGAGATACGCAGTATTTT.

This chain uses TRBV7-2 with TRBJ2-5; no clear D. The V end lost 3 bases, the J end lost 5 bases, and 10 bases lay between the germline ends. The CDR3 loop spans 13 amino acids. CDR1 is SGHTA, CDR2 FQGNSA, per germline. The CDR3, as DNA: TGTGCCAGCAGCTTGCTAAACCGGGAGACCCAGTACTTC. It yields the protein CASSLLNRETQYF.

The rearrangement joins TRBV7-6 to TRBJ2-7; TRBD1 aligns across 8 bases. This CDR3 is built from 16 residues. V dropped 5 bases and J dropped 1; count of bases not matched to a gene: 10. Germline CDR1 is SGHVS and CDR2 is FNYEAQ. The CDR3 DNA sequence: TGTGCCAGCAGCCTCCAAGGGACAGGACGGTCCTACGAGCAGTACTTC. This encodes CASSLQGTGRSYEQYF. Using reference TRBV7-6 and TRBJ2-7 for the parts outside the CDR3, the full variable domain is GAGVSQSPRYKVTKRGQDVALRCDPISGHVSLYWYRQALGQGPEFLTYFNYEAQQDKSGLPNDRFSAERPEGSISTLTIQRTEQRDSAMYRCASSLQGTGRSYEQYFGPGTRLTVT.

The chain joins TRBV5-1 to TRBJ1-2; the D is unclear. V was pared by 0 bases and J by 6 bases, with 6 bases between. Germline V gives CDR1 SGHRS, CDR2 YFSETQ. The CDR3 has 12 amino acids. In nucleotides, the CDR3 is TGCGCCAGCAGCTTGGTGTCCGATGGCTACACCTTC. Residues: CASSLVSDGYTF.

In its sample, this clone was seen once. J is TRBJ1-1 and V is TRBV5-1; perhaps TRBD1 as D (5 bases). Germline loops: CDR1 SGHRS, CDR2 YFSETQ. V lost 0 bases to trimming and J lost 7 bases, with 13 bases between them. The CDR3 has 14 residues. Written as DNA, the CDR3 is TGCGCCAGCAGCTTGGCGGTTCCGGGGGATGAAGCTTTCTTT. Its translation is CASSLAVPGDEAFF.

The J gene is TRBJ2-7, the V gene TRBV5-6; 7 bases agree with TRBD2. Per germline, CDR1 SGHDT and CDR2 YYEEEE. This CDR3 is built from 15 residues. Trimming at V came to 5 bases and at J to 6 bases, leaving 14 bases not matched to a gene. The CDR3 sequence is CASRRISGSESEQYF. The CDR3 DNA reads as TGTGCCAGCAGACGGATTAGCGGGTCTGAGAGCGAGCAGTACTTC.